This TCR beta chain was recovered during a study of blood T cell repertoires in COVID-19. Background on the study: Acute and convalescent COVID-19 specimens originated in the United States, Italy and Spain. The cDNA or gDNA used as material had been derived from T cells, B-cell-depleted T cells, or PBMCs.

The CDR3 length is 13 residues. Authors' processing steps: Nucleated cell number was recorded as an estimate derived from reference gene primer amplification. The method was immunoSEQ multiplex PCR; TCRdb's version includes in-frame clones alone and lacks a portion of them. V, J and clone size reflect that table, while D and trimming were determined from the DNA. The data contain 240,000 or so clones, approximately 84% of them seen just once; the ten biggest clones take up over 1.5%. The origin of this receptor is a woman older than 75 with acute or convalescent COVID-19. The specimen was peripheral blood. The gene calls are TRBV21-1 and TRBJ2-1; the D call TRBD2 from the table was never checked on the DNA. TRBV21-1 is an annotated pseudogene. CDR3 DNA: TGTGCCAGCAGCAAAGATGGAGACAATGAGCAGTTCTTC. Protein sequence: CASSKDGDNEQFF.